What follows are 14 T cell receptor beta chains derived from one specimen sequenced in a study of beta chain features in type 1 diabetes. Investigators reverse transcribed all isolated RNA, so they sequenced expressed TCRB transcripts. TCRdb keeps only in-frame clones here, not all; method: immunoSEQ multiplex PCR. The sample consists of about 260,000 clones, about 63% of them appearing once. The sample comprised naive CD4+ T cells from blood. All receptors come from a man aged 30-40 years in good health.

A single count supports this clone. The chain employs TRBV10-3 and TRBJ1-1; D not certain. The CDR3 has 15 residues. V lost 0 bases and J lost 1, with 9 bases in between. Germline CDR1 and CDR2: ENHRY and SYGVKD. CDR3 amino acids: CAISESFQKNTEAFF. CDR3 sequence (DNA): TGTGCCATCAGTGAGTCGTTTCAGAAGAACACTGAAGCTTTCTTT.

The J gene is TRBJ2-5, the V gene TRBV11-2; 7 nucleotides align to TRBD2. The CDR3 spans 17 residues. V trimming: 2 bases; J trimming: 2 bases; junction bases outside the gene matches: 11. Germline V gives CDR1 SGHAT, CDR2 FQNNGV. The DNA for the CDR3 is TGTGCCAGCAGCTTAAAGGTGACTAGCAATAAGCAAGAGACCCAGTACTTC. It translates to CASSLKVTSNKQETQYF.

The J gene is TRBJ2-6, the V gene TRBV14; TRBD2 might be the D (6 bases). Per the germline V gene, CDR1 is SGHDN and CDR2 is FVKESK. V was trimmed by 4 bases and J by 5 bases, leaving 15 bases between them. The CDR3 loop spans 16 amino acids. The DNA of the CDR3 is TGTGCCAGCAGCCCACGAATAGCGGCAAGGGCCAACGTCCTGACTTTC. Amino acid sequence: CASSPRIAARANVLTF.

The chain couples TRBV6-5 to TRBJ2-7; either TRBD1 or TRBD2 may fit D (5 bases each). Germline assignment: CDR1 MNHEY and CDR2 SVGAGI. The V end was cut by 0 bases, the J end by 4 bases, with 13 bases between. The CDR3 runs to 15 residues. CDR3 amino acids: CASSYSRGDVYEQYF. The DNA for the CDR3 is TGTGCCAGCAGTTACTCGAGAGGGGATGTGTACGAGCAGTACTTC.

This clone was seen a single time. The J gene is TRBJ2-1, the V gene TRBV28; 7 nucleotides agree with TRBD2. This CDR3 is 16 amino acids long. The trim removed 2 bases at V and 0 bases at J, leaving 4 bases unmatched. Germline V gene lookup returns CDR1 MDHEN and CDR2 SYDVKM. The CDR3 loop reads CASSLSPSGSYNEQFF. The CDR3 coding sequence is TGTGCCAGCAGTTTAAGTCCTAGCGGCTCCTACAATGAGCAGTTCTTC.

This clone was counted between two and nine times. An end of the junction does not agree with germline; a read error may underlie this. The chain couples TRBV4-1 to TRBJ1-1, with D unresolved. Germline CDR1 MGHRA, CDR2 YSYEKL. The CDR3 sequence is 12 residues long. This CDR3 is CASSHPLAGTLF. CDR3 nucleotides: TGCGCCAGCAGCCACCCCCTTGCCGGCACTCTCTTT.

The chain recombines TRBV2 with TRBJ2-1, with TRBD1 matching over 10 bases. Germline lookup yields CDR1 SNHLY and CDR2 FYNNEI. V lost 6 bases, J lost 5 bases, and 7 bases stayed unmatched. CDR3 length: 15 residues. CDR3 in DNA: TGTGCCAGCAGCCCCGACAGGGGGCAGCACAATGAGCAGTTCTTC. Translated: CASSPDRGQHNEQFF.

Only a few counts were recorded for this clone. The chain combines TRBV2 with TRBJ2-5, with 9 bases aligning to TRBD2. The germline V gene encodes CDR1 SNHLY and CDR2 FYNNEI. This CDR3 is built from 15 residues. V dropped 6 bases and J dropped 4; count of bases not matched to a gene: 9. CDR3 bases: TGTGCCAGCAGCCGGGGACTAGCCGTGGGAGAGACCCAGTACTTC. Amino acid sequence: CASSRGLAVGETQYF. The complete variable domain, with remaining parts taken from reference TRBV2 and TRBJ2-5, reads EPEVTQTPSHQVTQMGQEVILRCVPISNHLYFYWYRQILGQKVEFLVSFYNNEISEKSEIFDDQFSVERPDGSNFTLKIRSTKLEDSAMYFCASSRGLAVGETQYFGPGTRLLVL.

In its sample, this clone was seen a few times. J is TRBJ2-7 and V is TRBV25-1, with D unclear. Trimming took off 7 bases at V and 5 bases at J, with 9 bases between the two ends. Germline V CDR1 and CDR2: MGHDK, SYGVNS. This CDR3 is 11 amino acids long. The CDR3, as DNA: TGTGCCAGCAAAAGGAGTCACGAGCAGTACTTC. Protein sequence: CASKRSHEQYF.

CDR3 nucleotides: TGTGCCAGCAGTGAGGGGACAGGTCGGGAGACCCAGTACTTC. Translating it yields CASSEGTGRETQYF. V gene TRBV25-1 combines with J gene TRBJ2-5; 8 positions agree with TRBD1. This CDR3 has 14 residues. J gave up 5 bases and V 3 bases, and 5 bases lay outside the gene matches. Germline V gene sequence: CDR1 MGHDK, CDR2 SYGVNS.

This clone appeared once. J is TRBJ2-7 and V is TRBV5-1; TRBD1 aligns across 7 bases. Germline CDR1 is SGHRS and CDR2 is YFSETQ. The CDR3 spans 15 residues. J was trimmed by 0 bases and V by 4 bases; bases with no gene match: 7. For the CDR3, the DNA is TGCGCCAGCAGCCCAAGACAGGGCAACTCCTACGAGCAGTACTTC. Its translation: CASSPRQGNSYEQYF.

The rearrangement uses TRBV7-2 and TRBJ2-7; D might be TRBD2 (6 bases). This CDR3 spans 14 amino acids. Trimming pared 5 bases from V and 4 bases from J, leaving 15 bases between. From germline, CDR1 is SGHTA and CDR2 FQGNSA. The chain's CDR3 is CASSPRDSLYEQYF. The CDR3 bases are TGTGCCAGCAGCCCTCGGGACTCCCTTTACGAGCAGTACTTC.

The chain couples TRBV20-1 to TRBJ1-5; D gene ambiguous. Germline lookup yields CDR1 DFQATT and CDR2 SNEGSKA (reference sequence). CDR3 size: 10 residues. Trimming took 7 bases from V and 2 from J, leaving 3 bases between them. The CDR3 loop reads CSVGNQPQHF. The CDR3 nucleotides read TGCAGTGTCGGCAATCAGCCCCAGCATTTT.

The CDR3 coding sequence is TGTGCCAGCAGCCGGGAAGCAGCTAATGAAAAACTGTTTTTT. Translated: CASSREAANEKLFF. The chain combines TRBV7-2 with TRBJ1-4; D ambiguous. V lost 5 bases to trimming and J lost 3 bases, with 10 bases between them. The CDR3 length is 14 residues. Germline V gene lookup returns CDR1 SGHTA and CDR2 FQGNSA.